The rows below give T cell receptor beta chains drawn from one sample of a study of human T cells and chemical hapten exposure. TCRdb redid the calling of the RACE reads with MiXCR, one entry per CDR3 protein. Seen here are more than 80,000 distinct CDR3 sequences, 10% to 15% observed once, and the top ten hold roughly 1.5%. Sequenced here: whole blood, sampled in connection with sensitization to the hapten diphenylcyclopropenone (DPC). The source of these receptors is a woman in her 50s with alopecia areata. Some clones in this sample may be carry-over from other donors' samples. Both conserved end residues are part of each CDR3. The D gene is left open where the match is weak. Clone size is stated in some rows and not others, as once, few, many or a class when expanded.

cdr3_length d_call clone_size j_call v_call cdr3_aa cdr3_nt
14 TRBD1 few TRBJ1-2 TRBV19 CASSARGFGRGYTF TGTGCCAGTAGTGCCAGGGGGTTTGGACGCGGCTACACCTTC
15 TRBD1 - TRBJ2-5 TRBV19 CASMGTATGEETQYF TGTGCCAGTATGGGGACCGCGACAGGGGAAGAGACCCAGTACTTC
15 - many TRBJ2-1 TRBV7-9 CASSSEGKSYNEQFF TGTGCCAGCAGTTCAGAGGGGAAATCCTACAATGAGCAGTTCTTC
15 TRBD1 - TRBJ1-1 TRBV12-3/TRBV12-4 CASSPAGTGFTEAFF TGTGCCAGCAGTCCCGCCGGGACAGGGTTTACTGAAGCTTTCTTT
15 - - TRBJ1-1 TRBV6-2/TRBV6-3 CASIYRFSGRVEAFF TGTGCCAGCATCTACCGCTTCTCGGGACGGGTGGAAGCTTTCTTT
15 TRBD1 few TRBJ1-1 TRBV18 CASSGPGQGWTEAFF TGTGCCAGCTCAGGACCGGGACAGGGGTGGACTGAAGCTTTCTTT
13 TRBD2 few TRBJ2-5 TRBV28 CASSLGTKETQYF TGTGCCAGCAGTTTAGGGACTAAAGAGACCCAGTACTTC
16 TRBD2 few TRBJ2-4 TRBV20-1 CSARAGTSGYKNIQYF TGCAGTGCTAGAGCCGGGACTAGCGGGTATAAAAACATTCAGTACTTC
16 - many TRBJ1-5 TRBV2 CASSEAGIVSNQPQHF TGTGCCAGCAGTGAAGCTGGTATCGTCAGCAATCAGCCCCAGCATTTT
16 - few TRBJ1-4 TRBV10-3 CAISEGITATNEKLFF TGTGCCATCAGTGAGGGGATTACAGCAACTAATGAAAAACTGTTTTTT
15 TRBD2 - TRBJ2-7 TRBV4-1 CASSPSGVDTYEQYF TGCGCCAGCAGTCCGAGCGGGGTGGACACCTACGAGCAGTACTTC
14 - - TRBJ1-1 TRBV18 CASFADLQIAEAFF TGTGCCAGCTTCGCCGATCTGCAGATCGCTGAAGCTTTCTTT
16 - few TRBJ1-3 TRBV7-2 CASSSAGTVSGNTIYF TGTGCCAGCAGCTCTGCCGGAACTGTATCTGGAAACACCATATATTTT
15 TRBD1 few TRBJ2-7 TRBV6-5 CASRYSGTGEGEQYF TGTGCCAGCAGGTATTCCGGGACAGGGGAAGGCGAGCAGTACTTC
13 TRBD1 - TRBJ1-1 TRBV11-3 CASSFTGDTEAFF TGTGCCAGCAGCTTCACAGGGGACACTGAAGCTTTCTTT
16 - - TRBJ2-7 TRBV10-1 CASSGRTAGGKYEQYF TGCGCCAGCAGTGGGCGGACAGCGGGCGGAAAATACGAGCAGTACTTC
15 TRBD2 - TRBJ2-3 TRBV20-1 CSAGRLAGVADTQYF TGCAGTGCCGGAAGACTAGCGGGGGTAGCCGATACGCAGTATTTT
15 - - TRBJ2-5 TRBV27 CASRSTRLPVETQYF TGTGCCAGCAGAAGTACCAGGCTCCCGGTTGAGACCCAGTACTTC
13 - - TRBJ2-5 TRBV28 CASSWGEEETQYF TGTGCCAGCTCATGGGGGGAGGAAGAGACCCAGTACTTC
15 TRBD1 - TRBJ1-1 TRBV7-9 CASSRRGQINTEAFF TGTGCCAGCAGCCGACGGGGACAGATAAACACTGAAGCTTTCTTT
14 TRBD1 few TRBJ2-7 TRBV18 CASSTQGGAYEQYF TGTGCCAGCTCGACACAGGGGGGAGCCTACGAGCAGTACTTC